Presented here are 10 T cell receptor beta chains from one specimen sequenced in a study of blood T cell repertoires in COVID-19. Profiling relied on immunoSEQ multiplex PCR, and the TCRdb table lists in-frame clones only, not all of them. The sample contains 150,000 to 200,000 clones, around 79% of which appear only once. The sequenced sample consisted of peripheral blood. The source is a woman between 40 and 50 years old with COVID-19, enrolled during active disease.

The rearrangement uses TRBV5-1 and TRBJ2-5; D gene uncertain. V lost 0 bases and J 5 bases, leaving 17 bases between the germline ends. Germline CDR1 is SGHRS and CDR2 is YFSETQ. The CDR3 has 16 amino acids. CDR3 sequence (DNA): TGCGCCAGCAGCTTGGACCTACCGCAGCCCGGGGAGACCCAGTACTTC. Translated, it gives CASSLDLPQPGETQYF.

J is TRBJ1-1 and V is TRBV7-9, with a tentative D call TRBD1 (6 bases). This CDR3 region has 14 residues. Trimming shortened V by 2 bases and J by 5 bases, and 12 bases separated the two germline ends. Germline CDR1 is SEHNR and CDR2 is FQNEAQ (reference sequence). CDR3 coding DNA: TGTGCCAGCAGCTTATCGGGGGGCGGAACTGAAGCTTTCTTT. This gives the protein CASSLSGGGTEAFF.

The chain joins TRBV10-3 to TRBJ1-2; D not resolved. This CDR3 has 11 residues. CDR1 ENHRY and CDR2 SYGVKD come from the germline V gene. V was clipped by 5 bases and J by 6 bases, with 7 bases between them. In DNA form, the CDR3 reads TGTGCCATCAGTCAAGGAGATGGCTACACCTTC. It codes for CAISQGDGYTF.

This clone has a single count. CDR3 coding DNA: TGTGCCAGCAGGTTACTTGCGGCCAGCTCCTACAATGAGCAGTTCTTC. This sequence encodes CASRLLAASSYNEQFF. This sequence joins TRBV27 and TRBJ2-1; D is unresolved. This CDR3 contains 16 residues. V was trimmed by 6 bases and J by 0 bases, leaving 15 bases between them. Germline V gene sequence: CDR1 MNHEY, CDR2 SMNVEV (reference sequence).

J is TRBJ2-5 and V is TRBV24-1; D is perhaps TRBD2 (6 bases). Trimming cost V 5 bases and J 13 bases, with 25 bases left between them. Per germline, CDR1 KGHDR and CDR2 SFDVKD. This CDR3 contains 15 residues. The CDR3 DNA reads as TGTGCCACCAGTGTAATACCCAATTTCGGCCGGAGGGGGTACTTC. Its protein product is CATSVIPNFGRRGYF.

This chain links TRBV6-2 or TRBV6-3 with TRBJ1-2, with 8 nucleotides matching TRBD1. Germline V CDR1 and CDR2: MNHEY, SVGEGT. The CDR3 covers 17 residues. The V segment lost 2 bases and the J segment 4 bases; nucleotides outside the gene matches: 12. CDR3: CASSYPLSGGKGYGYTF. For the CDR3, the DNA is TGTGCCAGCAGTTACCCCCTCTCAGGGGGCAAGGGCTATGGCTACACCTTC.

The chain carries TRBV7-2 and TRBJ1-2, with D perhaps matching TRBD1 (5 bases). In germline, CDR1 is SGHTA, CDR2 FQGNSA. The V gene lost 3 bases and the J gene lost 2 bases, with 16 bases spanning the gap. This CDR3 is 16 amino acids long. CDR3 DNA: TGTGCCAGCAGCTTGGTCGCTTCAGGGTCCAACTATGGCTACACCTTC. Translating it yields CASSLVASGSNYGYTF. Full variable domain (rest looked up from reference TRBV7-2 and TRBJ1-2): GAGVSQSPSNKVTEKGKDVELRCDPISGHTALYWYRQSLGQGLEFLIYFQGNSAPDKSGLPSDRFSAERTGGSVSTLTIQRTQQEDSAVYLCASSLVASGSNYGYTFGSGTRLTVV.

V usage is TRBV28 and J usage is TRBJ1-3; D call uncertain. From germline, CDR1 is MDHEN and CDR2 SYDVKM. This CDR3 comprises 14 residues. V was shortened by 8 bases and J by 0 bases, with 11 bases between the two germline ends. CDR3 loop: CASAAPGSGNTIYF. DNA for the CDR3: TGTGCCAGCGCCGCCCCAGGCTCTGGAAACACCATATATTTT.

This rearrangement joins TRBV29-1 to TRBJ1-4, with 8 bases lining up with TRBD1. The CDR3 extends over 13 amino acids. With 3 bases clipped from V and 6 bases from J, the junction kept 3 bases outside the gene matches. Germline CDR1 is SQVTM and CDR2 is ANQGSEA. This CDR3 is CSVDRGQDEKLFF. The DNA of the CDR3 is TGCAGCGTTGACAGGGGGCAAGATGAAAAACTGTTTTTT.

The chain recombines TRBV18 with TRBJ1-3; no definite D call. Trimming took 4 bases from V and 1 from J, leaving 8 bases between them. Germline CDR1 is KGHSH and CDR2 is LQKENI. The CDR3 loop spans 14 amino acids. As DNA, the CDR3 is TGTGCCAGCTCACGCGGAACATCTGGAAACACCATATATTTT. Amino acids: CASSRGTSGNTIYF.